This T cell receptor beta chain was profiled in a study of cytomegalovirus exposure and HLA in healthy donors. CDR1 and CDR2 from the germline V gene are LNHDA and SQIVND (reference sequence). The CDR3 length is 15 residues. Trimming removed 7 bases from V and 4 bases from J; junction bases left unmatched: 11. Regarding this clone: Its antigen is not known.

Study findings and constraints: Rare TCR sequences predominated, though certain public TCRs were found in many donors. Cytomegalovirus status, reportedly, was diagnosed with high specificity and sensitivity by the classifier.

The assay was immunoSEQ multiplex PCR, and TCRdb's table has in-frame clones only and misses some. There are approximately 70,000 clones in the sample; approximately 94% occur only once, and approximately 3% lies in the top ten. Separation from the approximately 670-subject first cohort characterized the 120-subject validation cohort, to which the donors belonged. This TCR derives from a woman aged 18-29 years in good health and CMV-seropositive. The specimen was PBMCs. The J gene is TRBJ1-1, the V gene TRBV19; 8 nucleotides align to TRBD1. The CDR3 DNA sequence: TGTGCCAGTACCCAACGGACAGGGTACGGCACTGAAGCTTTCTTT. Protein sequence: CASTQRTGYGTEAFF. Drawing the rest from reference TRBV19 and TRBJ1-1, the complete variable domain is DGGITQSPKYLFRKEGQNVTLSCEQNLNHDAMYWYRQDPGQGLRLIYYSQIVNDFQKGDIAEGYSVSREKKESFPLTVTSAQKNPTAFYLCASTQRTGYGTEAFFGQGTRLTVV.